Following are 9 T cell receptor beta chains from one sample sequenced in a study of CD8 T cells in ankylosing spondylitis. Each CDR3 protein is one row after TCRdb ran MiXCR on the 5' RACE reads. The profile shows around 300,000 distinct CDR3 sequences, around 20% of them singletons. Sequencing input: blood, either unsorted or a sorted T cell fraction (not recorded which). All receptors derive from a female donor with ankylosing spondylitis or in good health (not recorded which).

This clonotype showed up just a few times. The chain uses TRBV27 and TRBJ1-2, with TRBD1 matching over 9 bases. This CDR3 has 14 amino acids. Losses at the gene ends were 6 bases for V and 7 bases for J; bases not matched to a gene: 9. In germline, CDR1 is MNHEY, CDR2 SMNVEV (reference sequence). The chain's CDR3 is CASSAAGQGSGYTF. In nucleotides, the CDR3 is TGTGCCAGCAGCGCCGCGGGACAGGGAAGTGGCTACACCTTC.

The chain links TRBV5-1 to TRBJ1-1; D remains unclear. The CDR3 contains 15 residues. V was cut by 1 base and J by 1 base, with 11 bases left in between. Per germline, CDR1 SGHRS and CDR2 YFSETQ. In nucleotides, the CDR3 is TGCGCCAGCAGCTTGCGGGGAGATTGGAACACTGAAGCTTTCTTT. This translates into CASSLRGDWNTEAFF.

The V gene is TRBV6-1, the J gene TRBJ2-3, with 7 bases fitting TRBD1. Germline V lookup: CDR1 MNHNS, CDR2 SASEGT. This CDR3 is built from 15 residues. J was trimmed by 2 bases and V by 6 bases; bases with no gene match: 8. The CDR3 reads CASSRRTGDTDTQYF. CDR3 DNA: TGTGCCAGCAGCCGACGGACAGGAGACACAGATACGCAGTATTTT.

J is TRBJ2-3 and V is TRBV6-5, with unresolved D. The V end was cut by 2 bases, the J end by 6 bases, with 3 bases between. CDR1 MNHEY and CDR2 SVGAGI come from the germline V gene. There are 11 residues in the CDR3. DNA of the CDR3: TGTGCCAGCAGTTACGTGGATACGCAGTATTTT. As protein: CASSYVDTQYF.

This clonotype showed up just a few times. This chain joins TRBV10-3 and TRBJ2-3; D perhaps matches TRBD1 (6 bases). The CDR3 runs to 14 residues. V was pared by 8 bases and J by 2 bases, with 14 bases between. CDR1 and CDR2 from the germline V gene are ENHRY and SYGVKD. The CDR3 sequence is CAIRMQGPTDTQYF. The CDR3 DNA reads TGTGCCATCCGAATGCAGGGGCCCACAGATACGCAGTATTTT.

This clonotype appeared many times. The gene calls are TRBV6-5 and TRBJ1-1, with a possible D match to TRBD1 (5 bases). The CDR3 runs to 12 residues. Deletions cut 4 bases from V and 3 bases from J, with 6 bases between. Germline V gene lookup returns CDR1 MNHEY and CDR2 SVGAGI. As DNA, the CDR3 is TGTGCCAGCAGTTGGGGGGACACTGAAGCTTTCTTT. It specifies CASSWGDTEAFF.

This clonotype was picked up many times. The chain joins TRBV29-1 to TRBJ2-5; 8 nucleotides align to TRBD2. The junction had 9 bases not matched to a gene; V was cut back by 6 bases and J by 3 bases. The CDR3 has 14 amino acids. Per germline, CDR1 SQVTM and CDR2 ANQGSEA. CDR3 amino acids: CSVNQRAGEETQYF. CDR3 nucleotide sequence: TGCAGCGTCAACCAACGAGCGGGAGAAGAGACCCAGTACTTC.

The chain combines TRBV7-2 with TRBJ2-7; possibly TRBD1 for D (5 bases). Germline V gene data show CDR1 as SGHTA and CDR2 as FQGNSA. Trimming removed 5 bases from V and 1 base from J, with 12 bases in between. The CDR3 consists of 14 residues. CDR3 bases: TGTGCCAGCAGCCCTCTGGGGCAGTCCTACGAGCAGTACTTC. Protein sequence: CASSPLGQSYEQYF.

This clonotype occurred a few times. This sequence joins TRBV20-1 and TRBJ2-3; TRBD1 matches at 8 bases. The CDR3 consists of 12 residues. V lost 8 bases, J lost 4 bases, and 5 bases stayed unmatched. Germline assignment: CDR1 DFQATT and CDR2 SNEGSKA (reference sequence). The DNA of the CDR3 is TGCAGTTCTCAGGGGGCGGCAGATACGCAGTATTTT. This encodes CSSQGAADTQYF.